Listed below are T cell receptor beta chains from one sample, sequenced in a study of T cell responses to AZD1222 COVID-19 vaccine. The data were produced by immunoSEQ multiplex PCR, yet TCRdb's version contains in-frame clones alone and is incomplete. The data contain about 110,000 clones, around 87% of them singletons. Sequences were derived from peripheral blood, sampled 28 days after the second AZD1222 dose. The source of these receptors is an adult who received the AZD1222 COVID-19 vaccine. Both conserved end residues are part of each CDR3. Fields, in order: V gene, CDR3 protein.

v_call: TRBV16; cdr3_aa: CASSQLSGGTEAFF
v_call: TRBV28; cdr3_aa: CASSPSGFGNTGELFF
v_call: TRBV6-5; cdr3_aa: CASSYPRGSGNTIYF
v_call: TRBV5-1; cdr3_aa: CASRPGQGDEQYF
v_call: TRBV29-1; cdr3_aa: CSVALVDEQYF
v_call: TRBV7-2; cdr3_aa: CASSLALSGGGHLNEQFF
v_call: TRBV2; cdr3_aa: CASSGSPGDNTEAFF
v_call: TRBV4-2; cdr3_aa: CASSQGNSADTQYF
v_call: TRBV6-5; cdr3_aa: CASTTRGDTQYF
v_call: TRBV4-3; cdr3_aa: CASSPRVQETQYF
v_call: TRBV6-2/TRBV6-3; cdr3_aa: CASSYPTSNYGYTF
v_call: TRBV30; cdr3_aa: CALRSSGNHEQFF
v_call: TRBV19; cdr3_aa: CASSIWVTLYNEQFF
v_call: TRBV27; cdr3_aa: CASSFPPVLRERVVRAKNIQYF
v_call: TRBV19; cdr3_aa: CASSIPLAGGPSANEQFF
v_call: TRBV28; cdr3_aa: CASSLSTFSGSFSGANVLTF
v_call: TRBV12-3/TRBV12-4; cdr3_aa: CASSFTGADTQYF
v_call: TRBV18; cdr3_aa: CASSTGTGPYNEQFF
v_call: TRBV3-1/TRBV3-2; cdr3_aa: CASSQAMNTQYF
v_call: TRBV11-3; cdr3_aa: CASSLGQGPQETQYF
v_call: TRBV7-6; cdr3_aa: CASSLSGDIQYF
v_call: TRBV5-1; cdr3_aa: CASSSPRQGRTEAFF
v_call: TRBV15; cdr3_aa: CATSRGTGSAGELFF
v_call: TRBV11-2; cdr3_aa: CASSLGTRFAPGIYNEQFF
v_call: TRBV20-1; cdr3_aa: CSAGGEETQYF
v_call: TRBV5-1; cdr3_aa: CASSLNPVWNEQFF
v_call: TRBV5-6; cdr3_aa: CASSLDLAKNIQYF
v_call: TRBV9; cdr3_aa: CASSPGQGARGNTIYF
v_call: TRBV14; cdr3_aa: CASSQVGGTEAFF
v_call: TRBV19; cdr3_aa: CASSIGRLSGLAQVYEQYF
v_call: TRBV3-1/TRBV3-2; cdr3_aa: CASSSGTGVLSLHF
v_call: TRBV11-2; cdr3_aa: CASSSQGQIYPF
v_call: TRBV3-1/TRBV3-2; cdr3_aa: CASSQERASSGDEQYF
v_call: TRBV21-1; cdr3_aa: CASSSGPQETQYF
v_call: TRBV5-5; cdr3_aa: CASSSRTGFNQPQHF
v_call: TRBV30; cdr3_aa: CAWSVTEETQYF
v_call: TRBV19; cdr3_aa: CASSTPLWGQANTEAFF
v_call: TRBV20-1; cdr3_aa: CSASPQGIEQFF
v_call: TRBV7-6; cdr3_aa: CASSLLGAETQYF
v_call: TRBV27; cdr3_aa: CASSFRDRGMQYF
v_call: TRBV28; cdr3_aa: CASSPRRQSNQPQHF
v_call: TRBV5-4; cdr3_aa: CASSLSGGTEAFF
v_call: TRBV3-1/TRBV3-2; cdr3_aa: CASSQGWDSRTIYF
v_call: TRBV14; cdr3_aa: CASSQAGGFNYGYTF
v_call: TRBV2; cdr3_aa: CASSPDRGRGNQPQHF
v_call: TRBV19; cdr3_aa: CASSIRSDVAGELFF
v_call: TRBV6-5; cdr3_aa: CASIAGTPNTGELFF